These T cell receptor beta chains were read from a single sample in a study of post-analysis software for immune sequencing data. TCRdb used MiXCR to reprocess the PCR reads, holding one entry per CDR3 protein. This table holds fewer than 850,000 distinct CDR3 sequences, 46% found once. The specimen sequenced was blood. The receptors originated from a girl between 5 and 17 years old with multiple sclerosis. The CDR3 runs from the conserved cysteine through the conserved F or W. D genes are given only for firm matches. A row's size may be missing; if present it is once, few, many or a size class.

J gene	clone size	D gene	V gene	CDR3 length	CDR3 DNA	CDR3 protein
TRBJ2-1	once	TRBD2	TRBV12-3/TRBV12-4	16	TGTGCCAGCAGTTTGCAACTAGCGGGGAGATACAATGAGCAGTTCTTC	CASSLQLAGRYNEQFF
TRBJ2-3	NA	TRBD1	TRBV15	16	TGTGCCACCAGCACAAACAGGGGGCCCCTCACAGATACGCAGTATTTT	CATSTNRGPLTDTQYF
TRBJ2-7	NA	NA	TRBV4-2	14	TGTGCCAGCAGCCAAGGGGATGCAGCCTACGAGCAGTACTTC	CASSQGDAAYEQYF
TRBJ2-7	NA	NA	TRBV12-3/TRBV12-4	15	TGTGCCAGCAGCCCTACGACCGACAGGACCTACGAGCAGTACTTC	CASSPTTDRTYEQYF
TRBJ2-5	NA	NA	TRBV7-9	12	TGTGCCAGCAGCCCAATACCATCGACCCAGTACTTC	CASSPIPSTQYF
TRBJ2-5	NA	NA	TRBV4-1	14	TGCGCCAGCAGCCGGGACCTCCAGGCGGAGACCCAGTACTTC	CASSRDLQAETQYF
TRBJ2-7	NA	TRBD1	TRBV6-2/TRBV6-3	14	TGTGCCAGCAGCGACCGGGACAGGGACCCCGAGCAGTACTTC	CASSDRDRDPEQYF
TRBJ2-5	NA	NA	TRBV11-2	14	TGTGCCAGCAGCTTAGGCAGGGCGACGGAGACCCAGTACTTC	CASSLGRATETQYF
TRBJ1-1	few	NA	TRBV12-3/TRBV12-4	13	TGTGCCAGCAGTTTATGGGGGGGCACTGAAGCTTTCTTT	CASSLWGGTEAFF
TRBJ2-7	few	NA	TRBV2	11	TGTGCCAGCCTCTTCCGCGACGAGCAGTACTTC	CASLFRDEQYF
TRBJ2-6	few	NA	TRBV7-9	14	TGTGCCGGCTCTTTGGACTCTGGGGCCAACGTCCTGACTTTC	CAGSLDSGANVLTF
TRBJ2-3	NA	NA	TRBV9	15	TGTGCCAGCAGCGTAGAGGGGACCGGCACAGATACGCAGTATTTT	CASSVEGTGTDTQYF
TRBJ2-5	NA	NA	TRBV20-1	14	TGCAGTGCTGGAGGCGGATCCGGCGGGGAGACCCAGTACTTC	CSAGGGSGGETQYF
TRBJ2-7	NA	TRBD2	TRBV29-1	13	TGCAGCGTGAGGGGAAGCGGGAGCTACGAGCAGTACTTC	CSVRGSGSYEQYF
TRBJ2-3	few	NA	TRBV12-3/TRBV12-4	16	TGTGCCAGCAGTTCCCCGGCTAGCGCGAGCACAGATACGCAGTATTTT	CASSSPASASTDTQYF
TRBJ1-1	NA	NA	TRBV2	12	TGTGCCAGCAGTGTTTGGAACACTGAAGCTTTCTTT	CASSVWNTEAFF
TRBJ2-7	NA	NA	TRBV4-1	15	TGCGCCAGCAGCCAAGAGCGGGGATCTTCCTACGAGCAGTACTTC	CASSQERGSSYEQYF
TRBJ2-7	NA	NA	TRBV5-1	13	TGCGCCAGCGGCTTGGAGGACGGCTACGAGCAGTACTTC	CASGLEDGYEQYF
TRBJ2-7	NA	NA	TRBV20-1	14	TGCAGTGCTAGCGGCGGGCCCACCTCCTACGAGCAGTACTTC	CSASGGPTSYEQYF
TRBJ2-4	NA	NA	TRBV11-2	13	TGTGCCAGCAGCTTAGATAGCGTAAACATTCAGTACTTC	CASSLDSVNIQYF
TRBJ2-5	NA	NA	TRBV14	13	TGTGCCAGCAGCCAAGACTCGGGGACGACCCAGTACTTC	CASSQDSGTTQYF
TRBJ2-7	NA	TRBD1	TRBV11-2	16	TGTGCCAGCAGCTTAGCTGGCGGACAGGGCTCCTACGAGCAGTACTTC	CASSLAGGQGSYEQYF
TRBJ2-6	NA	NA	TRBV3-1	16	TGTGCCAGCAGCCAAGGTTGGGGTACTGGGGCCAACGTCCTGACTTTC	CASSQGWGTGANVLTF
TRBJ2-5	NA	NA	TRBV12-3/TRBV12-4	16	TGTGCCAGCAGCCAGTGGGTACAGTGGGGGCAAGAGACCCAGTACTTC	CASSQWVQWGQETQYF
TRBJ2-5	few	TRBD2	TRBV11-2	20	TGTGCCAGCAGCTTACCCTCGGGACTAGCGGGAGTCCCTGTCCAAGAGACCCAGTACTTC	CASSLPSGLAGVPVQETQYF
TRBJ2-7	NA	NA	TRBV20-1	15	TGCAGTGCAGGGAGCCCAGGACCGGGGGTCGGAACCCAGTACTTC	CSAGSPGPGVGTQYF
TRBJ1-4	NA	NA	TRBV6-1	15	TGTGCCAGCAGCCTCACGGGGCAGAATAATGAAAAACTGTTTTTT	CASSLTGQNNEKLFF
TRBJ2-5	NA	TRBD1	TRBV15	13	TGTGCCACCAGCAGCTGGGACAGAGAGACCCAGTACTTC	CATSSWDRETQYF
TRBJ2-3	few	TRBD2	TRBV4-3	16	TGCGCCAGCAGCCAAGATCTTTCGGGAGGGCCACATACGCAGTATTTT	CASSQDLSGGPHTQYF
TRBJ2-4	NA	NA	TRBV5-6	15	TGTGCCAGCAGCTTGGGAGGGGCAGCCAAAAACATTCAGTACTTC	CASSLGGAAKNIQYF
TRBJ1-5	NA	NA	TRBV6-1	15	TGTGCCACCAACCGATTCGGGGATCTTGGTCAGCCCCAGCATTTT	CATNRFGDLGQPQHF
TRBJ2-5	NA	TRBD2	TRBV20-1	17	TGCAGTGCTAGAGGGGGTAGCGAGCGGGAGAACCAAGAGACCCAGTACTTC	CSARGGSERENQETQYF
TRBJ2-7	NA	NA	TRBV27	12	TGTGCCAGCGCCGACTTGCCCTACGAGCAGTACTTC	CASADLPYEQYF
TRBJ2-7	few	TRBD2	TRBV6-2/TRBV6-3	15	TGTGCCAGCAGCCCTGCGGGAGCGTTCCCGGACGAGCAGTACTTC	CASSPAGAFPDEQYF
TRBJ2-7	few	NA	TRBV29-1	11	TGCAGCGTTTCAACACAGGACGAGCAGTACTTC	CSVSTQDEQYF
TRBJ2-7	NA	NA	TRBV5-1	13	TGCGCCAGCAGCTCCGGGAGAACGGGTGAGCAGTACTTC	CASSSGRTGEQYF
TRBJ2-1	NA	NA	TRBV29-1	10	TGCAGCGGGCGGGATCATGAGCAGTTCTTC	CSGRDHEQFF
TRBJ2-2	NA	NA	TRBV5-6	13	TGTGCCAGCAGCTTTCCCCCCCACGGGGAGCTGTTTTTT	CASSFPPHGELFF
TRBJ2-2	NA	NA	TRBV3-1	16	TGTGCCAGCAGCCAAAGGGGTTCCTGGGACACCGGGGAGCTGTTTTTT	CASSQRGSWDTGELFF
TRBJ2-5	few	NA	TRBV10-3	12	TGTGCCATCAGTCCCAGTCGAGAGACCCAGTACTTC	CAISPSRETQYF
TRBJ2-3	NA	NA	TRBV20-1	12	TGCAGGGCTAGAGTTAGCACAGATACGCAGTATTTT	CRARVSTDTQYF